One T cell receptor (beta chain) is described in this entry. Its target is not known. This CDR3 is also generated by other DNA sequences in the sample. The data were taken from a study of immune evolution from preneoplasia to lung adenocarcinoma. The study, taken as a whole, reports: T cell clonality was higher in KRAS-mutant than EGFR-mutant or wild-type nodules.

This CDR3 has 13 amino acids. Between the trimmed V and J ends, which lost 1 base and 5 bases, there was a span of 11 bases. Germline V lookup: CDR1 GTSNPN, CDR2 SVGIG (reference sequence). The table came from immunoSEQ multiplex PCR; TCRdb's copy has only in-frame clones and leaves some out. The repertoire holds around 9,900 clones, with 88% as singletons. Material: FFPE invasive lung adenocarcinoma tissue. The chain joins TRBV30 to TRBJ1-1, with D possibly matching TRBD1 (6 bases). This clonotype originated in a person aged 70 to 85 with invasive lung adenocarcinoma. Some clones in this sample may be carry-over from other donors' samples. The CDR3 sequence is CAWSADRRTEAFF. The CDR3 DNA follows: TGTGCCTGGAGTGCAGACAGGCGTACTGAAGCTTTCTTT.